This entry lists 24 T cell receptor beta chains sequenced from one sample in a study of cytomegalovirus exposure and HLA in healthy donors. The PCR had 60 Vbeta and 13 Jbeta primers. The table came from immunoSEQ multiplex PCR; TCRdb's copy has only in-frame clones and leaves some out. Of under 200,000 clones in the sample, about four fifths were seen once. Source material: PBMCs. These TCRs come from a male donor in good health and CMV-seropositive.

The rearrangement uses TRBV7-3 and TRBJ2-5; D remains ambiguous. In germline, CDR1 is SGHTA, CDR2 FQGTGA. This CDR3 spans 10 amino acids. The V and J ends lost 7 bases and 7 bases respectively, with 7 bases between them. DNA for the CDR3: TGTGCCAGCAACGTCGGGACCCAGTACTTC. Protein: CASNVGTQYF. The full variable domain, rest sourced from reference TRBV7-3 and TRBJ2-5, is GAGVSQTPSNKVTEKGKYVELRCDPISGHTALYWYRQSLGQGPEFLIYFQGTGAADDSGLPNDRFFAVRPEGSVSTLKIQRTERGDSAVYLCASNVGTQYFGPGTRLLVL.

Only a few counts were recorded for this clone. The CDR3 DNA reads as TGTGCCAGCAGCCAACAGGGGATTGGCTACACCTTC. It is translated as CASSQQGIGYTF. V gene TRBV14 combines with J gene TRBJ1-2; a weak D match, TRBD1 (6 bases). The ends were cut back, 2 bases at V and 7 bases at J, with 8 bases in the middle. In germline, CDR1 is SGHDN, CDR2 FVKESK. The CDR3 has 12 amino acids.

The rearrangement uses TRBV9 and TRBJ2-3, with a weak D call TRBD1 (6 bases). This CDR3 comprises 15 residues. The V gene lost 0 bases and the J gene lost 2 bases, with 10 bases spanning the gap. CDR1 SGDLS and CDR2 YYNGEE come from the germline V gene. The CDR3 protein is CASSVGVGATDTQYF. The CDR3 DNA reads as TGTGCCAGCAGCGTAGGGGTGGGGGCCACAGATACGCAGTATTTT.

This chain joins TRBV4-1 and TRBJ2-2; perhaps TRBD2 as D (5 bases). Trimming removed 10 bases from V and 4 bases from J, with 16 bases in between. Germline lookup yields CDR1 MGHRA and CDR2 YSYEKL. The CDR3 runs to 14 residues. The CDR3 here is CATTRGHGTGELFF. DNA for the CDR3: TGCGCCACCACCCGAGGGCACGGCACCGGGGAGCTGTTTTTT.

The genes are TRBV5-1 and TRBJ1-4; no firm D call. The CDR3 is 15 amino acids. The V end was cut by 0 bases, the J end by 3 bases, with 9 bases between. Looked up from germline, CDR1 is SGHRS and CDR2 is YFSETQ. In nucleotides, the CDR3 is TGCGCCAGCAGCTTGGTCGGGGTTCCTAATGAAAAACTGTTTTTT. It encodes CASSLVGVPNEKLFF.

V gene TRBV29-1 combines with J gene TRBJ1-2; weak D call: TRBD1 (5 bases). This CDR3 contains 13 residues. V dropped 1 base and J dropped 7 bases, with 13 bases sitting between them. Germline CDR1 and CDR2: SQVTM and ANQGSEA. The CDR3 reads CSVEVIGRGGYTF. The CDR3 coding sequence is TGCAGCGTTGAAGTGATAGGGAGGGGTGGCTACACCTTC.

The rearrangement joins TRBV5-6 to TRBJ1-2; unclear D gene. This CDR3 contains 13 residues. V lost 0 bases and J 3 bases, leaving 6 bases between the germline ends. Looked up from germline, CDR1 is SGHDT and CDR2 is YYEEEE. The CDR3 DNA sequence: TGTGCCAGCAGCTTGGGCGCGGACTATGGCTACACCTTC. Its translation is CASSLGADYGYTF.

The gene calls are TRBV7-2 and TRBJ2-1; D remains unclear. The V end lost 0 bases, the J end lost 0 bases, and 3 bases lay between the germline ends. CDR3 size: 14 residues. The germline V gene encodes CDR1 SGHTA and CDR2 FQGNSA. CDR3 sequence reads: CASSLAGSYNEQFF. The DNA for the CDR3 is TGTGCCAGCAGCTTAGCCGGCTCCTACAATGAGCAGTTCTTC.

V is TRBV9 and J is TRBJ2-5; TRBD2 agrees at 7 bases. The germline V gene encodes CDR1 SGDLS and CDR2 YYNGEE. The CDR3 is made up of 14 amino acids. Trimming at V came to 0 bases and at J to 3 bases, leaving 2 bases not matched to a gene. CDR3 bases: TGTGCCAGCAGCGTAGGGACTAGGAAAGAGACCCAGTACTTC. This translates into CASSVGTRKETQYF. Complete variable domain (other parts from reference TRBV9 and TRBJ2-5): DSGVTQTPKHLITATGQRVTLRCSPRSGDLSVYWYQQSLDQGLQFLIQYYNGEERAKGNILERFSAQQFPDLHSELNLSSLELGDSALYFCASSVGTRKETQYFGPGTRLLVL.

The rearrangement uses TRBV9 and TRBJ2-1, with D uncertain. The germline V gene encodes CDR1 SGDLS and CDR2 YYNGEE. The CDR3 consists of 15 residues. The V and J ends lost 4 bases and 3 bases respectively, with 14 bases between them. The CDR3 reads CASSSRQGFYNEQFF. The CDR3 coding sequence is TGTGCCAGCAGCTCGAGACAAGGCTTCTACAATGAGCAGTTCTTC.

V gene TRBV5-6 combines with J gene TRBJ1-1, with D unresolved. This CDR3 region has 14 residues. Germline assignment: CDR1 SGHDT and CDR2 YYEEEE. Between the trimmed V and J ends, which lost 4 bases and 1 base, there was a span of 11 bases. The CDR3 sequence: CASSRGYRNTEAFF. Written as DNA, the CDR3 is TGTGCCAGCAGCCGCGGTTATAGGAACACTGAAGCTTTCTTT.

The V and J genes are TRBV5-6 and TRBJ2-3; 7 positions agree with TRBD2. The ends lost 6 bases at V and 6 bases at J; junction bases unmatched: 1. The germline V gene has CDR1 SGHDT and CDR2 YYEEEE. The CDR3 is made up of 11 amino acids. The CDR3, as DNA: TGTGCCAGCAACGGGGGGGATACGCAGTATTTT. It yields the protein CASNGGDTQYF.

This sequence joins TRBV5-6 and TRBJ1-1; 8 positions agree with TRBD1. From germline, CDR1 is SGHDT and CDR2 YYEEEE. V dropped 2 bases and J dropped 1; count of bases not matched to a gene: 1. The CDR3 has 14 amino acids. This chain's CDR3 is CASSFGTGNTEAFF. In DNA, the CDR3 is TGTGCCAGCAGCTTTGGGACAGGGAACACTGAAGCTTTCTTT.

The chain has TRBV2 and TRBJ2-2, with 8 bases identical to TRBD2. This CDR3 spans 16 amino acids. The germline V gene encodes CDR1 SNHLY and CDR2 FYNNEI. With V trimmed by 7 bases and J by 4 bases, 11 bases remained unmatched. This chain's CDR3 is CASMRSGGLSTGELFF. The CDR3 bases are TGTGCCAGCATGAGGAGCGGGGGCCTAAGCACCGGGGAGCTGTTTTTT.

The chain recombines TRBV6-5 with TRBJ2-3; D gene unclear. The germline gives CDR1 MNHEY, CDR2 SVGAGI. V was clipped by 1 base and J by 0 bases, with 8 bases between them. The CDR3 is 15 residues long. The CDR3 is CASSYFAASTDTQYF. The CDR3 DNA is TGTGCCAGCAGTTACTTCGCGGCTAGCACAGATACGCAGTATTTT.

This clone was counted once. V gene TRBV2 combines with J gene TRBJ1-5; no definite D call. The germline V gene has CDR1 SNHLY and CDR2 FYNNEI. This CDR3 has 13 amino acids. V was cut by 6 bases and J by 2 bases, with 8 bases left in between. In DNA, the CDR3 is TGTGCCAGCAGCCACGGAGGCAATCAGCCCCAGCATTTT. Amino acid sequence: CASSHGGNQPQHF.

The CDR3 nucleotides read TGTGCCAGCAGCACAGACCCAGGGGAAGATGAGCAGTTCTTC. Protein sequence: CASSTDPGEDEQFF. V gene TRBV6-5 combines with J gene TRBJ2-1; the D gene is possibly TRBD1 (6 bases). CDR1 is MNHEY and CDR2 is SVGAGI in the germline V gene. V shed 6 bases and J shed 8 bases, with 17 bases lying between them. The CDR3 extends over 14 amino acids.

CDR3 in amino acids: CASSLVLRQGYGYTF. CDR3 bases: TGTGCCAGCAGCTTAGTCCTAAGACAGGGCTATGGCTACACCTTC. The gene calls are TRBV11-2 and TRBJ1-2, with TRBD1 matching 7 bases. CDR1 is SGHAT and CDR2 is FQNNGV in the germline V gene. V gave up 1 base and J gave up 4 bases; unmatched junction bases: 6. The CDR3 runs to 15 residues.

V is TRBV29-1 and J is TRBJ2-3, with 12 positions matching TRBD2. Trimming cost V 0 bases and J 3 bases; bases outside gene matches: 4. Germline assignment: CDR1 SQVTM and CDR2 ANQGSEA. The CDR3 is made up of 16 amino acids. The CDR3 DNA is TGCAGCGTTGAAGATCCTAGCGGGGGGGGAACAGATACGCAGTATTTT. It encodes CSVEDPSGGGTDTQYF.

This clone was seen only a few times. CDR3 protein: CASSQPGGADTQYF. In DNA form, the CDR3 reads TGCGCCAGTTCCCAACCCGGGGGTGCAGATACGCAGTATTTT. This chain joins TRBV5-1 and TRBJ2-3, with D possibly matching TRBD2 (6 bases). This CDR3 has 14 amino acids. V lost 8 bases and J lost 4, with 17 bases in between. Germline CDR1 and CDR2: SGHRS and YFSETQ.

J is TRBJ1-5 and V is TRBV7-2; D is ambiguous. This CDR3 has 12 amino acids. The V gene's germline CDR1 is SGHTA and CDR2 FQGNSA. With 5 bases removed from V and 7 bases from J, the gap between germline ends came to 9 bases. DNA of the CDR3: TGTGCCAGCAGCCCCCTCGGGCAGCCCCAGCATTTT. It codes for CASSPLGQPQHF.

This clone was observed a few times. CDR3 loop: CASSFGQGSYEQYF. The DNA for the CDR3 is TGTGCCAGCAGCTTCGGACAGGGCTCCTACGAGCAGTACTTC. This chain uses TRBV5-6 with TRBJ2-7; 8 bases align to TRBD1. After removal of 2 bases from V and 0 bases from J, the junction contained 1 base not matched to a gene. The V gene's germline CDR1 is SGHDT and CDR2 YYEEEE. The CDR3 is 14 residues long.

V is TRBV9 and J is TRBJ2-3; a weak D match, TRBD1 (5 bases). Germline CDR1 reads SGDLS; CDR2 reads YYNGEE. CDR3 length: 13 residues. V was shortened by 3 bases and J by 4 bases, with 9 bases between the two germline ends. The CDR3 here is CASSAKTADTQYF. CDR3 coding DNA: TGTGCCAGCAGCGCCAAGACAGCAGATACGCAGTATTTT.

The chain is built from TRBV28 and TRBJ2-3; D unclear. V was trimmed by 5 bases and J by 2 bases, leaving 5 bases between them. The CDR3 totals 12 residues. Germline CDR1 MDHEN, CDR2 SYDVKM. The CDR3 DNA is TGTGCCAGCAGTATTAACACAGATACGCAGTATTTT. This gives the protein CASSINTDTQYF.